This T cell receptor (beta chain) was obtained from a study of Tregs in tolerant kidney transplant recipients (dated by TCRdb to about 2019). The study in broad terms: The study used TCRbeta sequencing to identify donor-specific regulatory T cells before combined kidney and bone marrow transplantation, then tracked those cells after transplant. TCRbeta repertoire sequencing was used in a few healthy controls to compare several methods for expanding Tregs specific for an allogeneic donor. The paper as a whole reports these results and caveats: Although technical replication error seemed to be minimal, the question of biological reproducibility was not addressed directly. Expanding Tregs with activated donor B cells appeared to identify the most biologically relevant and donor-specific TCRbeta repertoire. The study was constrained by small patient numbers, and validation of the findings is required in larger populations and under other immunosuppression protocols.

Unstimulated Tregs (CD4+CD25+CD127-), CD4+ non-Tregs (CD4+CD25-), CD4 and CD8 cells were FACS-sorted from thawed PBMCs. Blood from healthy controls was obtained either from healthy volunteers or as purchased buffy coats. Healthy control blood was processed to PBMCs with a Ficoll density gradient and then cryopreserved, whereas patient PBMCs were collected both before and after transplant. For TCRbeta CDR3 sequencing, genomic DNA was extracted from sorted cells using the QIAGEN DNeasy Blood and Tissue Kit. High-throughput TCRbeta CDR3 sequencing, including PCR amplification with bias correction and internal controls, was performed commercially through immunoSEQ. As for how the authors treated the data: Unique productive TCRbeta sequences were defined by CDR3 nucleotide sequence where primers matched, otherwise by CDR3 amino acid sequence with Vbeta and Jbeta genes. As a correction for sorting error, sequences shared between sorted populations at a frequency ratio of 2:1 or less were discarded, and the remaining shared sequences were assigned to the higher population. A sequence was defined as donor-reactive if the sequence was expanded at least 5-fold in CFSE-low cells compared with unstimulated cells and had a frequency of at least 0.01% in CFSE-low cells. Repertoire divergence was quantified by Jensen-Shannon divergence calculated from the top 100 TCRbeta sequences ranked by frequency. When a sample had multiple sequencing runs, each run was corrected for sorting error separately and the runs were then pooled. The table comes from immuneACCESS by way of TCRdb, which keeps in-frame sequences with V and J called. Part of the clones is missing from these tables; in studies checked, under half for an unresolved V gene and the rest for unknown reasons. V, J and clone size reflect that table, while D and trimming were determined from the DNA. The sample table records about 240,000 clones; 80% to 85% of these occur just once. The ten largest clones add up to around 0.61% of the sample.

A remark on this clone: Its antigen target is currently unknown. Per-nucleotide qualities are absent, and no much larger clonotype sits a single base away.

Reading the germline V gene gives CDR1 KGHSH and CDR2 LQKENI. The CDR3 numbers 16 residues from cysteine through phenylalanine. Kept here is only the CDR3 DNA, which spans 48 bases and is read in frame from base 1. Clipping removes 3 bases from V and 5 bases from J, with 10 as the unmatched junction base count. Material: CD4+ T cells from blood. The sequence derives from a human donor in good health. The chain is made from TRBV18 and TRBJ2-7, with 10 junctional bases fitting TRBD1. The CDR3 sequence is CASSPIAGQGVDEQYF. Read as DNA, the sequence is TGTGCCAGCTCACCTATTGCTGGACAGGGGGTGGACGAGCAGTACTTC. Beyond the CDR3, the reference TRBV18 and TRBJ2-7 genes provide the residues; the full variable domain reads: NAGVMQNPRHLVRRRGQEARLRCSPMKGHSHVYWYRQLPEEGLKFMVYLQKENIIDESGMPKERFSAEFPKEGPSILRIQQVVRGDSAAYFCASSPIAGQGVDEQYFGPGTRLTVT.